What follows describes a single T cell receptor (beta chain). Cohort allocation depended upon clinical history that participants reported. Germline CDR1 is ENHRY and CDR2 is SYGVKD. CDR3 length: 12 amino acids. V shed 9 bases, J shed 2 bases, and the junction held 4 bases outside the gene matches. The data originate from a study of blood T cell repertoires in COVID-19. On the study more broadly: The United States, Italy and Spain provided the acute and convalescent COVID-19 samples.

Assay used: immunoSEQ multiplex PCR; TCRdb lists only in-frame clones, some missing. The sample consists of hundreds of thousands of clones, around 91% of them appearing once. The sequence was collected from a woman in her late teens or twenties who had recovered from COVID-19. The sample consisted of PBMCs or T cells enriched from blood (not recorded which). This chain connects TRBV10-3 to TRBJ2-7; the match to TRBD1 covers 7 bases. The chain's CDR3 is CAIQGQTYEQYF. In DNA, the CDR3 is TGTGCCATTCAGGGACAGACCTACGAGCAGTACTTC.